The 11 T cell receptor beta chains below all came from one sample that was sequenced in a study of beta chain features in type 1 diabetes. Every bit of the isolated RNA underwent reverse transcription, so sequencing read expressed TCRB transcripts. Sequencing was performed with immunoSEQ multiplex PCR; in TCRdb, only in-frame clones are kept and a portion is missing. The sample includes around 250,000 clones, 55% to 70% of them seen just once. The sample comprised naive CD4+ T cells from blood. These receptors came from a man between 25 and 39 years old in good health.

This rearrangement joins TRBV30 to TRBJ1-4; tentatively, D is TRBD1 (5 bases). V gave up 4 bases and J gave up 8 bases, with 17 bases separating them. This CDR3 has 14 residues. CDR1 and CDR2 (germline): GTSNPN, SVGIG (reference sequence). The CDR3 nucleotides read TGTGCCTGGATTCCCGGGACGGGAAAGGAAAAACTGTTTTTT. Translating it yields CAWIPGTGKEKLFF.

CDR3 region: CASSYSISGATDTQYF. The CDR3 nucleotides are TGTGCCAGCAGTTACTCGATTTCGGGGGCGACAGATACGCAGTATTTT. The chain is built from TRBV6-5 and TRBJ2-3, with D perhaps TRBD1 or TRBD2 (6 bases each). The CDR3 is 16 residues long. Looked up from germline, CDR1 is MNHEY and CDR2 is SVGAGI. Deletions cut 0 bases from V and 3 bases from J, with 13 bases between.

This sequence joins TRBV30 and TRBJ2-7; tentative D call: TRBD2 (6 bases). Per germline, CDR1 GTSNPN and CDR2 SVGIG (reference sequence). CDR3 size: 13 residues. The germline V and J ends were trimmed by 4 bases and 2 bases, with 12 bases remaining between them. For the CDR3, the DNA is TGTGCCTGGACCGACGGGAGCCCCTACGAGCAGTACTTC. Its protein product is CAWTDGSPYEQYF.

The gene calls are TRBV18 and TRBJ2-2; D is undetermined. CDR3 length: 11 amino acids. Germline loops: CDR1 KGHSH, CDR2 LQKENI. Trimming shortened V by 3 bases and J by 6 bases, and 2 bases separated the two germline ends. CDR3 DNA sequence: TGTGCCAGCTCACCCTCCGGGGAGCTGTTTTTT. Encoded protein: CASSPSGELFF.

The chain has TRBV28 and TRBJ1-1; 8 nucleotides line up with TRBD1. The CDR3 has 14 residues. Per the germline V gene, CDR1 is MDHEN and CDR2 is SYDVKM. With 6 bases clipped from V and 5 bases from J, the junction kept 8 bases outside the gene matches. CDR3 amino acids: CASRTPTGVTEAFF. CDR3 coding DNA: TGTGCCAGCAGAACCCCGACAGGGGTGACTGAAGCTTTCTTT.

J is TRBJ2-3 and V is TRBV29-1, with TRBD1 matching over 8 bases. Germline V gives CDR1 SQVTM, CDR2 ANQGSEA. With 5 bases clipped from V and 4 bases from J, the junction kept 5 bases outside the gene matches. The CDR3 is 13 residues long. The CDR3 region has the DNA TGCAGCGTTTCAGGGGGCGCATCAGATACGCAGTATTTT. This encodes CSVSGGASDTQYF.

This chain connects TRBV30 to TRBJ2-3; 7 positions agree with TRBD2. V shed 4 bases and J 2 bases; nucleotides not matched to a gene: 12. Germline assignment: CDR1 GTSNPN and CDR2 SVGIG (reference sequence). CDR3 length equals 16 residues. CDR3 DNA: TGTGCCTGGACTCTAGGGGCGGGAGAGACCACAGATACGCAGTATTTT. Its translation is CAWTLGAGETTDTQYF.

The chain employs TRBV7-9 and TRBJ2-4; perhaps D is TRBD1 or TRBD2 (5 bases each). CDR1 SEHNR and CDR2 FQNEAQ come from the germline V gene (reference sequence). The length of the CDR3 is 14 residues. The ends were cut back, 8 bases at V and 5 bases at J, with 16 bases in the middle. CDR3 region: CASSHQGVENIQYF. DNA of the CDR3: TGTGCCAGCTCCCACCAGGGAGTAGAAAACATTCAGTACTTC. The whole variable domain, filled in from reference TRBV7-9 and TRBJ2-4, reads DTGVSQNPRHKITKRGQNVTFRCDPISEHNRLYWYRQTLGQGPEFLTYFQNEAQLEKSRLLSDRFSAERPKGSFSTLEIQRTEQGDSAMYLCASSHQGVENIQYFGAGTRLSVL.

J is TRBJ2-1 and V is TRBV29-1; TRBD2 matches at 9 bases. CDR1 and CDR2 (germline): SQVTM, ANQGSEA. The CDR3 length is 14 residues. Trimming cost V 6 bases and J 8 bases; bases outside gene matches: 11. The CDR3 DNA reads TGCAGCGTGGGATATAGCGGGAGTTCGGATGAGCAGTTCTTC. Protein: CSVGYSGSSDEQFF.

The CDR3 is CSVGRASRYEQYF. The DNA for the CDR3 is TGCAGCGTTGGTCGGGCCTCAAGGTACGAGCAGTACTTC. The V and J genes are TRBV29-1 and TRBJ2-7; D gene uncertain. The V gene lost 4 bases and the J gene lost 4 bases, with 14 bases spanning the gap. This CDR3 contains 13 residues. Germline values: CDR1 SQVTM, CDR2 ANQGSEA.

This clone was detected a few times. The J gene is TRBJ2-1, the V gene TRBV9; D is undetermined. The CDR3 has 14 residues. Germline V gene sequence: CDR1 SGDLS, CDR2 YYNGEE. Trimming pared 0 bases from V and 6 bases from J, leaving 10 bases between. The CDR3 is CASSVGAHPNEQFF. In DNA form, the CDR3 reads TGTGCCAGCAGCGTAGGGGCCCACCCCAATGAGCAGTTCTTC.